The next 10 T cell receptor beta chains were all read from a single sample in a study of T cell changes during pregnancy in multiple sclerosis. Profiled with immunoSEQ multiplex PCR; TCRdb holds only in-frame clones, not every one. The profile shows around 63,000 clones, 91% of them singletons. The sample consisted of peripheral blood, taken in the third trimester of pregnancy. These receptors were collected from a female donor in good health, enrolled as a control in a pregnancy study.

This chain links TRBV4-2 with TRBJ2-7; D is undetermined. Trimming shortened V by 1 base and J by 3 bases, and 7 bases separated the two germline ends. CDR3 length: 13 amino acids. The V gene's germline CDR1 is LGHNA and CDR2 YNFKEQ. CDR3 sequence: CASSQGLGYEQYF. The CDR3 DNA reads TGTGCCAGCAGCCAAGGTCTAGGCTACGAGCAGTACTTC.

This clone was picked up a small number of times. The chain is built from TRBV2 and TRBJ1-3, with TRBD1 identical over 7 bases. The CDR3 extends over 17 amino acids. The germline CDR1 and CDR2 sequences are SNHLY and FYNNEI. Trimming removed 4 bases from V and 4 bases from J; junction bases left unmatched: 13. For the CDR3, the DNA is TGTGCCAGCAGTGTGGGGGCCAGACAGGGATCAGGAAACACCATATATTTT. Residues: CASSVGARQGSGNTIYF.

This rearrangement joins TRBV25-1 to TRBJ2-2, with D tentatively TRBD2 (5 bases). The ends were cut back, 4 bases at V and 7 bases at J, with 10 bases in the middle. Per germline, CDR1 MGHDK and CDR2 SYGVNS. CDR3 length: 13 amino acids. The CDR3 sequence: CASSVGEIGELFF. CDR3 bases: TGTGCCAGCAGTGTCGGGGAGATCGGGGAGCTGTTTTTT. The full variable domain, its missing parts supplied by reference TRBV25-1 and TRBJ2-2, is EADIYQTPRYLVIGTGKKITLECSQTMGHDKMYWYQQDPGMELHLIHYSYGVNSTEKGDLSSESTVSRIRTEHFPLTLESARPSHTSQYLCASSVGEIGELFFGEGSRLTVL.

V is TRBV5-1 and J is TRBJ1-1; D is undetermined. Germline V gene data show CDR1 as SGHRS and CDR2 as YFSETQ. Trimming cost V 0 bases and J 2 bases, with 8 bases left between them. This CDR3 has 14 residues. The CDR3 region is CASSLDSANTEAFF. The CDR3 bases are TGCGCCAGCAGCTTGGACAGTGCTAACACTGAAGCTTTCTTT. The full variable domain, completed using reference TRBV5-1 and TRBJ1-1, is KAGVTQTPRYLIKTRGQQVTLSCSPISGHRSVSWYQQTPGQGLQFLFEYFSETQRNKGNFPGRFSGRQFSNSRSEMNVSTLELGDSALYLCASSLDSANTEAFFGQGTRLTVV.

This chain connects TRBV2 to TRBJ1-2, with D perhaps TRBD1 (5 bases). The CDR3 is 14 residues long. The V and J ends lost 6 bases and 3 bases respectively, with 14 bases between them. CDR1 is SNHLY, CDR2 FYNNEI, per germline. For the CDR3, the DNA is TGTGCCAGCAGGTTCTCTCAGGGTTACTATGGCTACACCTTC. It yields the protein CASRFSQGYYGYTF.

The chain has TRBV4-1 and TRBJ2-7, with 11 bases fitting TRBD1. CDR3 size: 16 residues. Germline values: CDR1 MGHRA, CDR2 YSYEKL. The V and J ends lost 4 bases and 3 bases, in that order; junction bases with no gene match: 8. The CDR3 region is CASSPLGDRGIYEQYF. The CDR3 DNA is TGCGCCAGCAGCCCGCTAGGGGACAGGGGGATCTACGAGCAGTACTTC.

The rearrangement links TRBV5-1 to TRBJ2-2; D is ambiguous. This CDR3 comprises 15 residues. V was cut by 7 bases and J by 5 bases, with 18 bases left in between. Germline-derived CDR1 and CDR2 are SGHRS and YFSETQ. CDR3 sequence reads: CASQVSGSTTGELFF. The CDR3 DNA reads TGCGCCAGCCAGGTTTCTGGCTCTACAACCGGGGAGCTGTTTTTT.

This chain connects TRBV27 to TRBJ2-7; no reliable D call. The CDR3 extends over 12 amino acids. V was clipped by 8 bases and J by 0 bases, with 8 bases between them. CDR1 and CDR2 (germline): MNHEY, SMNVEV (reference sequence). Written as DNA, the CDR3 is TGTGCCAGCGGTAACAGCTCCTACGAGCAGTACTTC. Residues: CASGNSSYEQYF.

This CDR3 is CASSLGYRGFTGELFF. CDR3 DNA sequence: TGCGCCAGCAGCTTGGGATACAGGGGGTTCACCGGGGAGCTGTTTTTT. J is TRBJ2-2 and V is TRBV5-1, with TRBD1 matching over 8 bases. The germline V gene has CDR1 SGHRS and CDR2 YFSETQ. This CDR3 comprises 16 residues. Trimming at V came to 0 bases and at J to 4 bases, leaving 5 bases not matched to a gene.

The chain links TRBV13 to TRBJ1-2; 8 bases are shared with TRBD1. After removal of 1 base from V and 4 bases from J, the junction contained 14 bases not matched to a gene. The V gene's germline CDR1 is PRHDT and CDR2 FYEKMQ (reference sequence). CDR3 length equals 18 residues. The CDR3 DNA sequence: TGTGCCAGCAGCTTAGCATCCAGGGGGCGATTTGCCTCCTATGGCTACACCTTC. It translates to CASSLASRGRFASYGYTF. The full variable domain, in which reference TRBV13 and TRBJ1-2 provide the parts outside the CDR3, is AAGVIQSPRHLIKEKRETATLKCYPIPRHDTVYWYQQGPGQDPQFLISFYEKMQSDKGSIPDRFSAQQFSDYHSELNMSSLELGDSALYFCASSLASRGRFASYGYTFGSGTRLTVV.